The 22 T cell receptor beta chains listed next were all sequenced from one sample in a study of immune evolution from preneoplasia to lung adenocarcinoma. Profiling relied on immunoSEQ multiplex PCR, and the TCRdb table lists in-frame clones only, not all of them. Counted here are over 5,500 clones, over 80% occurring once; the ten biggest clones make up under 4.5%. The sequenced material came from FFPE invasive lung adenocarcinoma tissue. These receptors all come from a person in their sixties with lung adenocarcinoma.

V usage is TRBV7-3 and J usage is TRBJ2-2; TRBD1 is a possible D gene (6 bases). With 6 bases removed from V and 5 bases from J, the gap between germline ends came to 10 bases. The CDR3 loop spans 13 amino acids. Germline CDR1 SGHTA, CDR2 FQGTGA. The CDR3 loop is CASRATGTGELFF. CDR3 coding DNA: TGTGCCAGCAGGGCTACAGGGACCGGGGAGCTGTTTTTT.

The rearrangement joins TRBV11-2 to TRBJ1-3; no reliable D call. V was clipped by 0 bases and J by 0 bases, with 15 bases between them. From germline, CDR1 is SGHAT and CDR2 FQNNGV. The CDR3 is 18 residues long. The CDR3 DNA is TGTGCCAGCAGCTTAGAAGCGGGCAGGTTATTCTCTGGAAACACCATATATTTT. It codes for CASSLEAGRLFSGNTIYF. Full variable domain (remainder filled in from reference TRBV11-2 and TRBJ1-3): EAGVAQSPRYKIIEKRQSVAFWCNPISGHATLYWYQQILGQGPKLLIQFQNNGVVDDSQLPKDRFSAERLKGVDSTLKIQPAKLEDSAVYLCASSLEAGRLFSGNTIYFGEGSWLTVV.

The rearrangement links TRBV5-4 to TRBJ2-3, with 9 bases identical to TRBD2. CDR1 is SGHNT and CDR2 is YYREEE in the germline V gene (reference sequence). The CDR3 covers 14 residues. Trimming took 5 bases from V and 0 from J; bases not matched to a gene: 1. The CDR3 region has the DNA TGTGCCAGCAGGCTAGCGGGGAGCACAGATACGCAGTATTTT. Protein: CASRLAGSTDTQYF. The full variable domain, completed using reference TRBV5-4 and TRBJ2-3, is ETGVTQSPTHLIKTRGQQVTLRCSSQSGHNTVSWYQQALGQGPQFIFQYYREEENGRGNFPPRFSGLQFPNYSSELNVNALELDDSALYLCASRLAGSTDTQYFGPGTRLTVL.

The rearrangement links TRBV9 to TRBJ1-2; D gene ambiguous. The ends were cut back, 4 bases at V and 8 bases at J, with 24 bases in the middle. The V gene's germline CDR1 is SGDLS and CDR2 YYNGEE. This CDR3 contains 16 residues. The CDR3 sequence is CASSSTGRRMSRGYTF. The CDR3 nucleotides are TGTGCCAGCAGCTCCACGGGCCGCAGGATGTCGAGGGGCTACACCTTC.

CDR3 region: CASSDTTGGSYEQYF. The DNA for the CDR3 is TGTGCCAGCAGCGATACTACAGGGGGCAGCTACGAGCAGTACTTC. V usage is TRBV5-6 and J usage is TRBJ2-7; 9 bases map to TRBD1. CDR1 and CDR2 from the germline V gene are SGHDT and YYEEEE. The CDR3 is 15 amino acids. V was clipped by 4 bases and J by 3 bases; unmatched bases: 8.

This clone was observed a single time. V is TRBV5-4 and J is TRBJ2-7; no definite D call. V lost 2 bases to trimming and J lost 6 bases, with 18 bases between them. CDR3 size: 15 residues. Germline assignment: CDR1 SGHNT and CDR2 YYREEE (reference sequence). The CDR3 DNA reads as TGTGCCAGCAGCTTTTATGACCGACGAGAAGTCGAGCAGTACTTC. Translating gives CASSFYDRREVEQYF.

The rearrangement links TRBV18 to TRBJ2-7; possibly TRBD2 for D (6 bases). Germline values: CDR1 KGHSH, CDR2 LQKENI. Trimming left V 3 bases short and J 10 bases short, with 13 bases between. There are 12 residues in the CDR3. The CDR3 sequence: CASSPSAREQYF. In DNA, the CDR3 is TGTGCCAGCTCACCGTCCGCGCGGGAACAGTACTTC.

This clone was seen only once. This sequence joins TRBV6-4 and TRBJ2-3; 10 bases match TRBD2. Trimming at V came to 3 bases and at J to 5 bases, leaving 5 bases not matched to a gene. Germline values: CDR1 MRHNA, CDR2 SNTAGT. The CDR3 contains 15 residues. In nucleotides, the CDR3 is TGTGCCAGCAGTGAACTAGCGGGAAGGGGAGATACGCAGTATTTT. Encoded protein: CASSELAGRGDTQYF.

The count of this clone is one. The V call is TRBV5-1, the J call TRBJ1-1; no clear D. Germline lookup yields CDR1 SGHRS and CDR2 YFSETQ. The CDR3 extends over 14 amino acids. Between the trimmed V and J ends, which lost 4 bases and 3 bases, there was a span of 13 bases. The CDR3 DNA follows: TGCGCCAGCAGCCCGATGGGCGGGGACACTGAAGCTTTCTTT. Its translation is CASSPMGGDTEAFF.

V and J are TRBV5-5 and TRBJ1-4; D remains unclear. Germline assignment: CDR1 SGHKS and CDR2 YYEKEE (reference sequence). This CDR3 spans 14 amino acids. Trimming left V 3 bases short and J 8 bases short, with 14 bases between. For the CDR3, the DNA is TGTGCCAGCAGCTCGGGGTCCGTGGGCGAAAAACTGTTTTTT. Protein sequence: CASSSGSVGEKLFF.

This chain links TRBV18 with TRBJ2-7; 11 positions agree with TRBD2. The V gene end was trimmed by 1 base and the J gene end by 3 bases; junction bases not matched to a gene: 5. The CDR3 length is 16 residues. CDR1 is KGHSH and CDR2 is LQKENI in the germline V gene. CDR3 DNA sequence: TGTGCCAGCTCACCACGGCCGACTAGCGGGAACTACGAGCAGTACTTC. Translated, it gives CASSPRPTSGNYEQYF.

The chain carries TRBV28 and TRBJ2-1; no reliable D call. V was cut by 8 bases and J by 7 bases, with 12 bases left in between. The CDR3 is made up of 12 amino acids. Germline CDR1 is MDHEN and CDR2 is SYDVKM. CDR3 nucleotide sequence: TGTGCCAGCCTCTCGGATAGGAATGAGCAGTTCTTC. It encodes CASLSDRNEQFF.

V and J are TRBV11-2 and TRBJ2-7; D not resolved. This CDR3 has 14 residues. Germline V lookup: CDR1 SGHAT, CDR2 FQNNGV. V gave up 1 base and J gave up 3 bases, with 10 bases separating them. The CDR3 sequence is CASSLGFSNYEQYF. Here the CDR3 DNA reads TGTGCCAGCAGCTTAGGTTTCAGTAACTACGAGCAGTACTTC.

The chain employs TRBV30 and TRBJ1-2; D is perhaps TRBD1 (5 bases). The V and J ends lost 3 bases and 12 bases respectively, with 20 bases between them. The CDR3 consists of 13 residues. Germline V CDR1 and CDR2: GTSNPN, SVGIG (reference sequence). CDR3 region: CAWRGVGARANTF. The CDR3, as DNA: TGTGCCTGGAGGGGAGTAGGGGCAAGGGCGAACACCTTC.

The rearrangement uses TRBV20-1 and TRBJ2-3, with D unclear. The CDR3 length is 11 residues. Trimming left V 5 bases short and J 7 bases short, with 10 bases between. Per germline, CDR1 DFQATT and CDR2 SNEGSKA (reference sequence). CDR3 coding DNA: TGCAGTGCTTCGACTTGGAATACGCAGTATTTT. Its translation: CSASTWNTQYF.

The V gene is TRBV19, the J gene TRBJ1-1, with a possible D match to TRBD1 (5 bases). CDR1 and CDR2 (germline): LNHDA, SQIVND (reference sequence). The CDR3 consists of 15 residues. V was cut by 5 bases and J by 1 base, with 14 bases left in between. CDR3 sequence reads: CASSSGTDTNTEAFF. CDR3 nucleotide sequence: TGTGCCAGTAGTTCAGGGACGGACACGAACACTGAAGCTTTCTTT.

The CDR3 spells CASSSAGPYGYTF. CDR3 bases: TGTGCCAGCAGCTCGGCAGGGCCCTATGGCTACACCTTC. V gene TRBV7-9 combines with J gene TRBJ1-2, with D tentatively TRBD1 (5 bases). The germline V and J ends were trimmed by 4 bases and 4 bases, with 10 bases remaining between them. CDR1 SEHNR and CDR2 FQNEAQ come from the germline V gene (reference sequence). This CDR3 is 13 amino acids long.

V is TRBV7-2 and J is TRBJ2-3; 7 nucleotides match TRBD2. V shed 5 bases, J shed 4 bases, and the junction held 9 bases outside the gene matches. CDR1 is SGHTA, CDR2 FQGNSA, per germline. The CDR3 runs 15 residues. The CDR3, as DNA: TGTGCCAGCAGCCCTCAAGCGGGACGCGCAGATACGCAGTATTTT. The encoded protein is CASSPQAGRADTQYF. The full variable domain, with the rest looked up from reference TRBV7-2 and TRBJ2-3, is GAGVSQSPSNKVTEKGKDVELRCDPISGHTALYWYRQSLGQGLEFLIYFQGNSAPDKSGLPSDRFSAERTGGSVSTLTIQRTQQEDSAVYLCASSPQAGRADTQYFGPGTRLTVL.

The V gene is TRBV15, the J gene TRBJ1-4, with D possibly matching TRBD1 (6 bases). The CDR3 length is 15 residues. Trimming removed 1 base from V and 8 bases from J, with 14 bases in between. CDR1 is LNHNV and CDR2 is YYDKDF in the germline V gene (reference sequence). DNA of the CDR3: TGTGCCACCAGCAGAGTGTACAGGGACGACGAAAAACTGTTTTTT. Its translation: CATSRVYRDDEKLFF.

J is TRBJ2-6 and V is TRBV7-8, with a weak D call TRBD1 (6 bases). Trimming removed 4 bases at V and 0 bases at J, with 16 bases between. Germline V lookup: CDR1 SGHVS, CDR2 FQNEAQ. The CDR3 has 18 amino acids. CDR3 region: CASSSQGLDFSGANVLTF. CDR3 nucleotides: TGTGCCAGCAGCTCCCAGGGGTTGGATTTCTCTGGGGCCAACGTCCTGACTTTC.

This chain links TRBV21-1 with TRBJ1-5; TRBD1, the table's D call, lacks a check against the DNA. TRBV21-1 is classified as a pseudogene. This CDR3 has 14 residues. This chain's CDR3 is CASRSHWHHQPQHF. The CDR3, as DNA: TGTGCCAGCAGGTCACATTGGCATCATCAGCCCCAGCATTTT.

This clone has just a few counts. The V call is TRBV6-5, the J call TRBJ1-4, with D maybe TRBD1 (5 bases). The CDR3 has 15 residues. Germline V gene sequence: CDR1 MNHEY, CDR2 SVGAGI. With 4 bases removed from V and 0 bases from J, the gap between germline ends came to 9 bases. The DNA for the CDR3 is TGTGCCAGCAGTTTGACAGCCTCAACTAATGAAAAACTGTTTTTT. Amino acid sequence: CASSLTASTNEKLFF.